The source of this T cell receptor beta chain is a study of T cells in localized non-small cell lung cancer. This clone was observed a few times. The CDR3 consists of 14 residues. Germline assignment: CDR1 KGHSH and CDR2 LQKENI. The V end lost 1 base, the J end lost 5 bases, and 11 bases lay between the germline ends. Measured with immunoSEQ multiplex PCR; TCRdb has only the in-frame clones, and not every one. Here the sample spans several thousand clones, about 47% being singletons. The clonotype comes from a man aged 40 to 70 with stage III lung adenocarcinoma. The starting material was lung tumor tissue, obtained before any cancer treatment. This rearrangement joins TRBV18 to TRBJ1-1; no definite D call. CDR3 protein: CASSPRPRETEAFF. Here the CDR3 DNA reads TGTGCCAGCTCACCACGCCCCCGAGAGACTGAAGCTTTCTTT. The whole variable domain, remainder taken from reference TRBV18 and TRBJ1-1, is NAGVMQNPRHLVRRRGQEARLRCSPMKGHSHVYWYRQLPEEGLKFMVYLQKENIIDESGMPKERFSAEFPKEGPSILRIQQVVRGDSAAYFCASSPRPRETEAFFGQGTRLTVV.